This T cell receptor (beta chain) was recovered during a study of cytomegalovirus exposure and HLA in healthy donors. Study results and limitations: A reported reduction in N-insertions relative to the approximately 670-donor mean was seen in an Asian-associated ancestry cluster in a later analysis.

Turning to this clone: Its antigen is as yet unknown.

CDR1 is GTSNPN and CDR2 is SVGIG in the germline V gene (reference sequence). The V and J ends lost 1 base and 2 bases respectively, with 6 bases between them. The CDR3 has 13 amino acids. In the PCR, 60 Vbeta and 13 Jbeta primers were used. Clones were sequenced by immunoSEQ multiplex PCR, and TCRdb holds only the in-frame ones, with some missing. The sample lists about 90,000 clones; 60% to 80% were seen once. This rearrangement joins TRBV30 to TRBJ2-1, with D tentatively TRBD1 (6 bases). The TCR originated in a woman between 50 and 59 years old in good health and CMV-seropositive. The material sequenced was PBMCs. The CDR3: CAWSGQAYNEQFF. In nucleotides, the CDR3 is TGTGCCTGGAGTGGACAGGCCTACAATGAGCAGTTCTTC.